The following is a T cell receptor (beta chain) sequence with its context. Repertoires were generated with immunoSEQ multiplex PCR, while TCRdb's copy carries only in-frame clones and drops some. The sample lists some 500,000 clones, about 89% occurring once. Trimming took off 6 bases at V and 3 bases at J, with 12 bases between the two ends. CDR1 and CDR2 (germline): MNHEY, SVGAGI. The CDR3 loop spans 13 amino acids. The data stem from a study of blood T cell repertoires in COVID-19. About the study: From the United States, Italy and Spain came samples of acute and convalescent COVID-19.

The specimen sequenced was peripheral blood. The sequence derives from a woman between 45 and 65 years old with COVID-19, enrolled during active disease. The rearrangement uses TRBV6-5 and TRBJ2-7; possibly TRBD1 for D (6 bases). CDR3 amino acids: CASSRNRDYEQYF. CDR3 DNA sequence: TGTGCCAGCAGCAGAAACAGGGACTACGAGCAGTACTTC.